The 22 T cell receptor beta chains in this list originate from one sample, sequenced in a study of shared clonotypes between healthy human individuals. TCRdb's copy holds only in-frame clones and misses some; the assay was immunoSEQ multiplex PCR. This sample yields about 1 million clones, of which about 75% are seen a single time; approximately 1.5% belongs to the top ten. The specimen was memory CD4+ T cells sorted from blood. Described subset: CD45RA-negative fraction. The receptor set was obtained from a man between 18 and 29 years old in good health.

The V call is TRBV2, the J call TRBJ2-1; maybe TRBD1 (5 bases). V lost 8 bases, J lost 7 bases, and 9 bases lay in between. The CDR3 has 11 amino acids. Germline loops: CDR1 SNHLY, CDR2 FYNNEI. CDR3 residues: CASVQGNEQFF. The CDR3 DNA follows: TGTGCCAGCGTCCAGGGAAATGAGCAGTTCTTC.

This clone came up a few times. The chain carries TRBV2 and TRBJ1-6, with D hard to call. This CDR3 spans 13 amino acids. Trimming pared 5 bases from V and 7 bases from J, leaving 9 bases between. Germline loops: CDR1 SNHLY, CDR2 FYNNEI. The DNA for the CDR3 is TGTGCCAGCAGTTCTACCGGGAATTCACCCCTCCACTTT. Protein: CASSSTGNSPLHF.

Only a few counts were recorded for this clone. CDR3 region: CASTAGYGNTEAFF. CDR3 bases: TGTGCCAGTACCGCGGGGTACGGGAACACTGAAGCTTTCTTT. This chain links TRBV19 with TRBJ1-1; D remains ambiguous. Germline assignment: CDR1 LNHDA and CDR2 SQIVND (reference sequence). This CDR3 is built from 14 residues. Trimming removed 7 bases from V and 1 base from J, with 13 bases in between. Using reference TRBV19 and TRBJ1-1 for the parts outside the CDR3, the full variable domain is DGGITQSPKYLFRKEGQNVTLSCEQNLNHDAMYWYRQDPGQGLRLIYYSQIVNDFQKGDIAEGYSVSREKKESFPLTVTSAQKNPTAFYLCASTAGYGNTEAFFGQGTRLTVV.

CDR3 amino acids: CASSLTPVNTGELFF. The CDR3 DNA follows: TGCGCCAGCAGCTTGACACCTGTGAACACCGGGGAGCTGTTTTTT. V and J are TRBV5-1 and TRBJ2-2; the D is unclear. Germline V gene data show CDR1 as SGHRS and CDR2 as YFSETQ. Trimming took off 1 base at V and 1 base at J, with 8 bases between the two ends. The CDR3 extends over 15 amino acids.

This chain joins TRBV30 and TRBJ1-2, with D perhaps TRBD1 (6 bases). V was pared by 8 bases and J by 3 bases, with 13 bases between. CDR3 size: 12 residues. Looked up from germline, CDR1 is GTSNPN and CDR2 is SVGIG (reference sequence). Here the CDR3 DNA reads TGTGCCGCAACCGGGACATACTATGGCTACACCTTC. Its translation is CAATGTYYGYTF.

The chain joins TRBV10-3 to TRBJ2-3, with D possibly TRBD2 on 5 matching bases. The length of the CDR3 is 12 residues. Germline lookup yields CDR1 ENHRY and CDR2 SYGVKD. V was clipped by 3 bases and J by 10 bases, with 11 bases between them. This CDR3 reads CAISDLMEAQYF. The DNA for the CDR3 is TGTGCCATCAGTGACCTCATGGAGGCGCAGTATTTT.

The genes are TRBV5-1 and TRBJ2-7; no reliable D call. Between the trimmed V and J ends, which lost 4 bases and 6 bases, there was a span of 14 bases. Germline loops: CDR1 SGHRS, CDR2 YFSETQ. The CDR3 covers 13 residues. The DNA of the CDR3 is TGCGCCAGCAGCCCTGAGACCGCGCGCGAGCAGTACTTC. It yields the protein CASSPETAREQYF.

This clone was found once. V and J are TRBV6-1 and TRBJ2-3; D is possibly TRBD1 (5 bases). The CDR3 length is 15 residues. V was trimmed by 2 bases and J by 1 base, leaving 10 bases between them. Germline CDR1 MNHNS, CDR2 SASEGT. The CDR3 region is CASSEQGTRTDTQYF. The CDR3 nucleotides are TGTGCCAGCAGTGAACAGGGCACTCGCACAGATACGCAGTATTTT.

The V and J genes are TRBV11-2 and TRBJ2-7; no reliable D call. The CDR3 has 14 residues. Deletions cut 4 bases from V and 2 bases from J, with 12 bases between. Looked up from germline, CDR1 is SGHAT and CDR2 is FQNNGV. The CDR3 loop is CASSSRRAPYEQYF. CDR3 DNA sequence: TGTGCCAGCAGCTCCCGACGAGCGCCCTACGAGCAGTACTTC.

J is TRBJ1-4 and V is TRBV5-1; the D gene is possibly TRBD1 (6 bases). CDR1 is SGHRS, CDR2 YFSETQ, per germline. V was trimmed by 1 base and J by 8 bases, leaving 12 bases between them. There are 14 residues in the CDR3. The CDR3 DNA follows: TGCGCCAGCAGCTTGACGGGGGGGCAGGAAAAACTGTTTTTT. Its translation is CASSLTGGQEKLFF.

V and J are TRBV27 and TRBJ2-1, with 11 positions matching TRBD1. The CDR3 totals 17 residues. The J segment lost 9 bases and the V segment lost 3 bases, leaving 13 bases of the junction unmatched. Germline CDR1 and CDR2: MNHEY and SMNVEV (reference sequence). The CDR3 reads CASSFSRAGTGGSEQFF. The CDR3, as DNA: TGTGCCAGCAGTTTCAGCCGTGCGGGGACAGGGGGAAGTGAGCAGTTCTTC.

The chain recombines TRBV4-3 with TRBJ2-2; TRBD2 might be the D (5 bases). Trimming shortened V by 4 bases and J by 3 bases, and 9 bases separated the two germline ends. The CDR3 sequence is 14 residues long. Per the germline V gene, CDR1 is LGHNA and CDR2 is YSLEER. The CDR3 DNA reads TGCGCCAGCAGCCCGGAGGTTCACACCGGGGAGCTGTTTTTT. Translation gives CASSPEVHTGELFF.

The V and J genes are TRBV30 and TRBJ2-5; D is possibly TRBD2 (5 bases). CDR3 length equals 13 residues. V gave up 1 base and J gave up 5 bases, with 11 bases separating them. Germline V CDR1 and CDR2: GTSNPN, SVGIG (reference sequence). The CDR3: CAWSGGRFETQYF. For the CDR3, the DNA is TGTGCCTGGAGTGGAGGGAGATTTGAGACCCAGTACTTC.

This clone was seen just once. V gene TRBV6-5 combines with J gene TRBJ1-4, with TRBD1 as a possible D gene (5 bases). The germline V and J ends were trimmed by 6 bases and 10 bases, with 18 bases remaining between them. The CDR3 is 14 residues long. The germline CDR1 and CDR2 sequences are MNHEY and SVGAGI. The CDR3 spells CASRNRGAGRKLFF. CDR3 nucleotides: TGTGCCAGCAGGAACCGCGGGGCCGGAAGAAAACTGTTTTTT.

This clone has a single count. V usage is TRBV6-1 and J usage is TRBJ2-7; D gene uncertain. Germline assignment: CDR1 MNHNS and CDR2 SASEGT. Trimming took 1 base from V and 6 from J, leaving 13 bases between them. The CDR3 is 14 residues long. The CDR3 reads CASSEEFLPGEQYF. The CDR3 DNA is TGTGCCAGCAGTGAAGAATTCCTACCGGGCGAGCAGTACTTC.

The CDR3 DNA follows: TGTGCCAGCAGGAGAAGAGGGGAGGCCGGGGAGCTGTTTTTT. As protein: CASRRRGEAGELFF. The V call is TRBV27, the J call TRBJ2-2; tentatively, D is TRBD2 (6 bases). Germline V gives CDR1 MNHEY, CDR2 SMNVEV (reference sequence). The CDR3 totals 14 residues. Trimming left V 6 bases short and J 6 bases short, with 14 bases between.

In its sample, this clone was seen a few times. This chain links TRBV10-3 with TRBJ2-3, with D tentatively TRBD1 (5 bases). Trimming left V 3 bases short and J 6 bases short, with 16 bases between. The germline CDR1 and CDR2 sequences are ENHRY and SYGVKD. There are 15 residues in the CDR3. The CDR3 here is CAISERTGGRDTQYF. For the CDR3, the DNA is TGTGCCATCAGTGAAAGAACAGGTGGTCGGGATACGCAGTATTTT.

CDR3 in amino acids: CASRAGGGEQYF. The CDR3 nucleotides read TGTGCCAGCAGGGCCGGGGGGGGTGAGCAGTACTTC. This chain connects TRBV6-6 to TRBJ2-7, with 8 bases that match TRBD2. V shed 6 bases, J shed 7 bases, and the junction held 5 bases outside the gene matches. Germline V lookup: CDR1 MNHNY, CDR2 SVGAGI (reference sequence). This CDR3 contains 12 residues.

This clone was detected a few times. The rearrangement joins TRBV7-8 to TRBJ2-3; TRBD2 matches 8 bases. In germline, CDR1 is SGHVS, CDR2 FQNEAQ. The CDR3 sequence is 14 residues long. With V trimmed by 5 bases and J by 6 bases, 7 bases remained unmatched. The CDR3 sequence: CASSPGTSWDTQYF. The CDR3 bases are TGTGCCAGCAGCCCGGGGACTAGTTGGGATACGCAGTATTTT.

This chain connects TRBV6-6 to TRBJ2-2; TRBD1 matches at 10 bases. Germline loops: CDR1 MNHNY, CDR2 SVGAGI (reference sequence). V lost 6 bases to trimming and J lost 6 bases; unmatched junction nucleotides: 1. The CDR3 loop spans 13 amino acids. CDR3 bases: TGTGCCAGCAGGACAGGGGGCCCCGGGGAGCTGTTTTTT. Its translation: CASRTGGPGELFF.

The chain carries TRBV4-1 and TRBJ1-5; the D is unclear. Germline V gives CDR1 MGHRA, CDR2 YSYEKL. The V gene lost 4 bases and the J gene lost 2 bases, with 9 bases spanning the gap. CDR3 size: 14 residues. CDR3 sequence (DNA): TGCGCCAGCAGCCCCGGGGATGGCAATCAGCCCCAGCATTTT. Its protein product is CASSPGDGNQPQHF.

The chain links TRBV5-1 to TRBJ1-4; D is uncertain. The CDR3 loop spans 13 amino acids. Germline V gene sequence: CDR1 SGHRS, CDR2 YFSETQ. V was cut by 5 bases and J by 7 bases, with 12 bases left in between. CDR3 amino acids: CASSLWETEKLFF. The CDR3, as DNA: TGCGCCAGCAGTCTATGGGAAACTGAAAAACTGTTTTTT.